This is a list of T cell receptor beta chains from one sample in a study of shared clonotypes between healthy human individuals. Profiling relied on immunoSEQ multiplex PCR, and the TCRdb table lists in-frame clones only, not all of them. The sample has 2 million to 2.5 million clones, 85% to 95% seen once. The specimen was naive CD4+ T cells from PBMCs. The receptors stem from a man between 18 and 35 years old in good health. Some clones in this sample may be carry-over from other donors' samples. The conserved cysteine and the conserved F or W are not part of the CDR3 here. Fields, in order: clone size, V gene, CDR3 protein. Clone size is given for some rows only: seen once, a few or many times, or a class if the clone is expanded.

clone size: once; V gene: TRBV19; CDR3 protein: ASSMSGTGGYNEQF
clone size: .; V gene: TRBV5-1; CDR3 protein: ASSHPGGSAKQY
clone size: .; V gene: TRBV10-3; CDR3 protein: AISDGGHLPTDTQY
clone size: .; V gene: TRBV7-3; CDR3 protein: ASSVTSGGTYEQY
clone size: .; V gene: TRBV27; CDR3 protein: ASRPHRGGNEQY
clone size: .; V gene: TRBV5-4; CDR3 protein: ASSLDERNTIY
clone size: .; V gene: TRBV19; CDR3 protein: ASSNSGANVLT
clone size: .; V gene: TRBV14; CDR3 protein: ASSQDGGEPQH
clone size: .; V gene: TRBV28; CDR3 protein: ASSEGGNTIY
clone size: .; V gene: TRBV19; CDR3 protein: ASSNLERGLNSPLH
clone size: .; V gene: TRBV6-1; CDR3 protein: ASSARVTSTDTQY
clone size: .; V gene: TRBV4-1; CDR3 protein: ASSPLTWGPSSYEQY